These 24 T cell receptor beta chains came from one sample sequenced in a study of CD8+ T cells in alopecia areata. This sample's treatment: oral pan-JAK inhibitor, 5-10 mg twice daily. Sequencing used cDNA as its template, made by extracting RNA and reverse transcribing it. Profiling relied on immunoSEQ multiplex PCR, and the TCRdb table lists in-frame clones only, not all of them. The sample comprises fewer than 250,000 clones, 50% to 60% of which are singletons, and around 0.69% rests with the top ten. The specimen was CD4+ T cells sorted from blood, collected at week 4, from a patient treated with tofacitinib. The receptors derive from a human donor with alopecia areata.

This chain joins TRBV15 and TRBJ2-7; possibly TRBD1 for D (5 bases). The CDR3 runs 13 residues. Per germline, CDR1 LNHNV and CDR2 YYDKDF (reference sequence). Deletions cut 0 bases from V and 3 bases from J, with 6 bases between. CDR3 sequence (DNA): TGTGCCACCAGCAGAGATCAGGGCTACGAGCAGTACTTC. This translates into CATSRDQGYEQYF.

The chain links TRBV30 to TRBJ1-5, with 7 positions matching TRBD1. The ends lost 5 bases at V and 2 bases at J; junction bases unmatched: 3. CDR1 is GTSNPN, CDR2 SVGIG, per germline (reference sequence). This CDR3 region has 13 residues. The CDR3 DNA is TGTGCCTGGGCTGGACAGGGCAATCAGCCCCAGCATTTT. Translating it yields CAWAGQGNQPQHF.

V gene TRBV29-1 combines with J gene TRBJ2-3; D gene ambiguous. The CDR3 extends over 10 amino acids. CDR1 and CDR2 (germline): SQVTM, ANQGSEA. Trimming took 4 bases from V and 6 from J, leaving 5 bases between them. The CDR3 spells CSVGHDTQYF. DNA for the CDR3: TGCAGCGTTGGCCATGATACGCAGTATTTT.

The J gene is TRBJ1-5, the V gene TRBV7-2; maybe TRBD1 (6 bases). The CDR3 runs 14 residues. Trimming took 5 bases from V and 7 from J, leaving 15 bases between them. CDR1 SGHTA and CDR2 FQGNSA come from the germline V gene. The CDR3 sequence: CASSKEGRGQPQHF. The DNA for the CDR3 is TGTGCCAGCAGCAAGGAAGGCAGGGGCCAGCCCCAGCATTTT.

The CDR3 DNA is TGTGCCTGGGGTATAGCGGGAGGGGAAACAGAGACCCAGTACTTC. Translated: CAWGIAGGETETQYF. The chain links TRBV30 to TRBJ2-5; 11 bases align to TRBD2. Looked up from germline, CDR1 is GTSNPN and CDR2 is SVGIG (reference sequence). V gave up 5 bases and J gave up 4 bases; unmatched junction bases: 9. This CDR3 is built from 15 residues.

The chain is built from TRBV5-1 and TRBJ2-1; D remains unclear. The CDR3 runs to 12 residues. Germline CDR1 and CDR2: SGHRS and YFSETQ. V lost 0 bases and J lost 9, with 7 bases in between. Here the CDR3 reads CASSLEWVEQFF. The CDR3 DNA is TGCGCCAGCAGCTTGGAATGGGTTGAGCAGTTCTTC. Using reference TRBV5-1 and TRBJ2-1 for the parts outside the CDR3, the full variable domain is KAGVTQTPRYLIKTRGQQVTLSCSPISGHRSVSWYQQTPGQGLQFLFEYFSETQRNKGNFPGRFSGRQFSNSRSEMNVSTLELGDSALYLCASSLEWVEQFFGPGTRLTVL.

This chain links TRBV28 with TRBJ2-5, with TRBD2 as a possible D gene (6 bases). V dropped 7 bases and J dropped 2 bases, with 11 bases sitting between them. This CDR3 has 13 residues. The V gene's germline CDR1 is MDHEN and CDR2 SYDVKM. This chain's CDR3 is CASNLGTQETQYF. DNA for the CDR3: TGTGCCAGCAACCTCGGGACTCAAGAGACCCAGTACTTC.

This clone occurred a few times. This chain connects TRBV29-1 to TRBJ1-2; 7 bases are shared with TRBD1. Per germline, CDR1 SQVTM and CDR2 ANQGSEA. Trimming removed 7 bases from V and 4 bases from J; junction bases left unmatched: 9. The CDR3 is made up of 13 amino acids. CDR3 bases: TGCAGCGCCCGACAGGGCGGGGGCTATGGCTACACCTTC. Its protein product is CSARQGGGYGYTF. Together with reference TRBV29-1 and TRBJ1-2, the CDR3 gives the full variable domain: SAVISQKPSRDICQRGTSLTIQCQVDSQVTMMFWYRQQPGQSLTLIATANQGSEATYESGFVIDKFPISRPNLTFSTLTVSNMSPEDSSIYLCSARQGGGYGYTFGSGTRLTVV.

The chain combines TRBV29-1 with TRBJ2-7; D assignment may be TRBD1 or TRBD2 (5 bases each). Germline V gene sequence: CDR1 SQVTM, CDR2 ANQGSEA. Trimming shortened V by 3 bases and J by 2 bases, and 11 bases separated the two germline ends. The CDR3 consists of 13 residues. CDR3 residues: CSVDGDGTYEQYF. CDR3 sequence (DNA): TGCAGCGTTGACGGGGACGGAACCTACGAGCAGTACTTC.

The gene calls are TRBV7-2 and TRBJ2-7; 9 bases fit TRBD2. The CDR3 is 16 amino acids. The J segment lost 2 bases and the V segment lost 1 base, leaving 6 bases of the junction unmatched. Per germline, CDR1 SGHTA and CDR2 FQGNSA. The CDR3 bases are TGTGCCAGCAGCTTAGTTGCGGGAGGGCCCCCCTACGAGCAGTACTTC. Its protein is CASSLVAGGPPYEQYF. Together with reference TRBV7-2 and TRBJ2-7, the CDR3 gives the full variable domain: GAGVSQSPSNKVTEKGKDVELRCDPISGHTALYWYRQSLGQGLEFLIYFQGNSAPDKSGLPSDRFSAERTGGSVSTLTIQRTQQEDSAVYLCASSLVAGGPPYEQYFGPGTRLTVT.

The chain couples TRBV18 to TRBJ2-5, with D uncertain. This CDR3 has 12 residues. V lost 2 bases, J lost 7 bases, and 8 bases lay in between. Germline loops: CDR1 KGHSH, CDR2 LQKENI. The CDR3 region is CASSPINRTQYF. The CDR3 DNA is TGTGCCAGCTCACCAATAAACCGGACCCAGTACTTC.

This clone has a handful of counts. This chain joins TRBV29-1 and TRBJ1-1; D gene unclear. The germline gives CDR1 SQVTM, CDR2 ANQGSEA. The CDR3 totals 13 residues. The germline V and J ends were trimmed by 6 bases and 1 base, with 12 bases remaining between them. The CDR3 is CSVCSRRNTEAFF. CDR3 in DNA: TGCAGCGTCTGTAGTAGACGGAACACTGAAGCTTTCTTT.

The chain couples TRBV29-1 to TRBJ2-5; weak D call: TRBD2 (7 bases). The CDR3 loop spans 16 amino acids. With 0 bases removed from V and 1 base from J, the gap between germline ends came to 15 bases. CDR1 SQVTM and CDR2 ANQGSEA come from the germline V gene. CDR3 coding DNA: TGCAGCGTTGAAGATCTGACAGGCGGGGGCCAAGAGACCCAGTACTTC. This gives the protein CSVEDLTGGGQETQYF.

This clone was counted between two and nine times. The chain joins TRBV7-8 to TRBJ1-2; 9 bases map to TRBD1. V lost 5 bases and J lost 2; bases outside the gene matches: 3. Per the germline V gene, CDR1 is SGHVS and CDR2 is FQNEAQ. The CDR3 totals 14 residues. The CDR3 DNA sequence: TGTGCCAGCAGCCAAACAGGGGGCAACTATGGCTACACCTTC. Its translation is CASSQTGGNYGYTF.

The chain links TRBV4-1 to TRBJ2-1; weak D call: TRBD1 (6 bases). Germline V gene lookup returns CDR1 MGHRA and CDR2 YSYEKL. Trimming took off 0 bases at V and 1 base at J, with 13 bases between the two ends. This CDR3 spans 17 amino acids. CDR3 DNA: TGCGCCAGCAGCCAAGATCAAGGCAGGGGTTCCTACAATGAGCAGTTCTTC. Its protein product is CASSQDQGRGSYNEQFF.

The chain couples TRBV7-2 to TRBJ2-4; 7 bases align to TRBD2. The CDR3 is 16 amino acids. V shed 3 bases and J 0 bases; nucleotides not matched to a gene: 5. Germline CDR1 reads SGHTA; CDR2 reads FQGNSA. In nucleotides, the CDR3 is TGTGCCAGCAGCTTTCAAGCGGGACTAGCCAAAAACATTCAGTACTTC. Amino acid sequence: CASSFQAGLAKNIQYF.

This chain joins TRBV6-5 and TRBJ1-2, with D possibly being TRBD1 (5 bases). Trimming cost V 5 bases and J 6 bases, with 13 bases left between them. The germline V gene has CDR1 MNHEY and CDR2 SVGAGI. The CDR3 spans 13 residues. CDR3 loop: CASSREGVNGYTF. The CDR3 DNA reads TGTGCCAGCAGTCGCGAAGGGGTGAATGGCTACACCTTC.

In this sample, this clone turned up a few times. The rearrangement links TRBV7-3 to TRBJ2-1; D is uncertain. Trimming left V 1 base short and J 15 bases short, with 19 bases between. Germline CDR1 and CDR2: SGHTA and FQGTGA. This CDR3 has 14 amino acids. DNA of the CDR3: TGTGCCAGCAGCTTAAACGTGGCAAGCCCGGACGTGTTCTTC. Residues: CASSLNVASPDVFF. Full variable domain (missing parts from reference TRBV7-3 and TRBJ2-1): GAGVSQTPSNKVTEKGKYVELRCDPISGHTALYWYRQSLGQGPEFLIYFQGTGAADDSGLPNDRFFAVRPEGSVSTLKIQRTERGDSAVYLCASSLNVASPDVFFGPGTRLTVL.

Points on this clone: Additional DNA sequences in this sample encode the identical CDR3. This sequence joins TRBV20-1 and TRBJ2-5; D is ambiguous. Looked up from germline, CDR1 is DFQATT and CDR2 is SNEGSKA (reference sequence). This CDR3 contains 11 residues. V shed 3 bases and J shed 5 bases, with 7 bases lying between them. The CDR3 loop is CSASLGETQYF. CDR3 coding DNA: TGCAGTGCTAGTTTAGGGGAGACCCAGTACTTC.

The rearrangement joins TRBV5-4 to TRBJ2-5; 11 positions match TRBD2. The junction had 5 bases not matched to a gene; V was cut back by 4 bases and J by 3 bases. The CDR3 is made up of 15 amino acids. Germline CDR1 reads SGHNT; CDR2 reads YYREEE (reference sequence). DNA of the CDR3: TGTGCCAGCAGCGAGTCGGGACTAGCGGAAGAGACCCAGTACTTC. This codes for CASSESGLAEETQYF.

This rearrangement joins TRBV18 to TRBJ2-2; D not certain. Looked up from germline, CDR1 is KGHSH and CDR2 is LQKENI. V was trimmed by 3 bases and J by 5 bases, leaving 4 bases between them. This CDR3 has 12 amino acids. DNA of the CDR3: TGTGCCAGCTCACCCCGGACCGGGGAGCTGTTTTTT. Translation: CASSPRTGELFF.

CDR3 loop: CASSQESRLAGFQYF. DNA of the CDR3: TGCGCCAGCAGCCAAGAAAGCCGGCTAGCGGGATTCCAGTATTTT. The rearrangement links TRBV4-3 to TRBJ2-3; 9 nucleotides line up with TRBD2. Germline CDR1 reads LGHNA; CDR2 reads YSLEER. Unmatched junction bases numbered 10, after V lost 0 bases and J lost 12 bases. The CDR3 is 15 amino acids.

The chain combines TRBV10-2 with TRBJ1-2; TRBD1 agrees at 10 bases. The CDR3 runs to 13 residues. With V trimmed by 4 bases and J by 5 bases, 1 base remained unmatched. Germline assignment: CDR1 WSHSY and CDR2 SAAADI. The CDR3 DNA reads as TGCGCCAGCAGTGGGACAGGGGGATATGGCTACACCTTC. It encodes CASSGTGGYGYTF.

This clone has just a few counts. This rearrangement joins TRBV25-1 to TRBJ1-3; 8 nucleotides line up with TRBD1. The CDR3 loop spans 14 amino acids. After removal of 7 bases from V and 8 bases from J, the junction contained 10 bases not matched to a gene. The germline V gene has CDR1 MGHDK and CDR2 SYGVNS. The CDR3 reads CASKLQGGSDTIYF. DNA for the CDR3: TGTGCCAGCAAACTACAGGGGGGATCGGACACCATATATTTT. The full variable domain, rest sourced from reference TRBV25-1 and TRBJ1-3, is EADIYQTPRYLVIGTGKKITLECSQTMGHDKMYWYQQDPGMELHLIHYSYGVNSTEKGDLSSESTVSRIRTEHFPLTLESARPSHTSQYLCASKLQGGSDTIYFGEGSWLTVV.